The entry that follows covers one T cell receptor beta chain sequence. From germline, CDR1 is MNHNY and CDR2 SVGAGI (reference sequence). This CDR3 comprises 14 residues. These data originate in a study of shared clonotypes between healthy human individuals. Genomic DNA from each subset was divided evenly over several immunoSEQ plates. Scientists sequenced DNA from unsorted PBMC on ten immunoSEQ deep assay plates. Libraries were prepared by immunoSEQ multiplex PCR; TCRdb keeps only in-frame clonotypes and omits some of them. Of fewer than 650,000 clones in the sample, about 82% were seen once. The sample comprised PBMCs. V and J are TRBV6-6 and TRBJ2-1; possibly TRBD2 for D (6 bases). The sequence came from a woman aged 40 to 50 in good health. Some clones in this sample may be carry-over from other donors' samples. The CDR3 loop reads CVAQTGARSGEQFF. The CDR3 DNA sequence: TGTGTCGCGCAAACGGGAGCTAGAAGTGGTGAGCAGTTCTTC.